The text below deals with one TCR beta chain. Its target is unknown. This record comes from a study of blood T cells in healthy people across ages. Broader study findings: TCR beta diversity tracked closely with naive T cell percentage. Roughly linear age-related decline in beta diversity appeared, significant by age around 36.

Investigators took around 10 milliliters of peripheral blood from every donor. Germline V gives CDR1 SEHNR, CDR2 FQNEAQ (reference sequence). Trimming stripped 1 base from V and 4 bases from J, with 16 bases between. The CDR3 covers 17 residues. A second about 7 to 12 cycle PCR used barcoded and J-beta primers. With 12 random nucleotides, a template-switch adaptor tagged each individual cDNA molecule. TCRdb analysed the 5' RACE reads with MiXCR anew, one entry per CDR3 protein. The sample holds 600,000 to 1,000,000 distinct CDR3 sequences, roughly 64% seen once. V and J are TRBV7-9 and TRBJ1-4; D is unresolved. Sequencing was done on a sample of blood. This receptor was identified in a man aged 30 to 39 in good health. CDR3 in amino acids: CASSLERRQTGNEKLFF. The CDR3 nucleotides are TGTGCCAGCAGCTTAGAGCGTCGGCAGACGGGTAATGAAAAACTGTTTTTT. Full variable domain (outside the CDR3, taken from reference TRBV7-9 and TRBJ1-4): DTGVSQNPRHKITKRGQNVTFRCDPISEHNRLYWYRQTLGQGPEFLTYFQNEAQLEKSRLLSDRFSAERPKGSFSTLEIQRTEQGDSAMYLCASSLERRQTGNEKLFFGSGTQLSVL.